This TCR beta chain stems from a study of identical twins' blood T cells (dated by TCRdb to the early 2010s). General notes on the study: The roughly twelve libraries, six for the alpha chain and six for the beta chain, together yielded approximately 48 million Illumina reads. To assess how genetics influences repertoire formation, the study used next-generation sequencing to compare the TCR alpha and beta chain repertoires of three pairs of monozygous twins.

The donors were six healthy women who made up three monozygous twin pairs. All three twin pairs had been reared together, and it was thought likely that the same infectious agents and vaccines had been met by these twin pairs. TCR cDNA libraries were prepared from RNA that was isolated from peripheral blood mononuclear cells. Libraries came from 5' RACE. Sequencing was performed on an Illumina Genome Analyzer IIx. The RNA-based TCR cDNA libraries were made using a previously described protocol that was modified in several ways. To prevent cross-contamination, barcodes specific to each sample were added to both ends of every TCR cDNA library during cDNA synthesis and amplification. As for how the authors treated the data: Between about 90,000 and nearly 550,000 clonotypes were identified per individual, and about 2.2 to 4 million CDR3-containing reads were obtained per library. Reads with improper barcode index combinations were discarded, after which clonesets were built for each library with the MiTCR software. While assembling CDR3 clonotypes, MiTCR corrected PCR and sequencing errors and either filtered or rescued low-quality reads. Artificial out-of-frame clonotypes were removed by being mapped to in-frame sequences, with one indel in the CDR3 allowed. To measure how similar V and J gene usage was between donors, Jensen-Shannon divergence was divided by mean entropy. Through fastp at Q25 and MiXCR, TCRdb rebuilt clones from the public reads, retaining in-frame beta chains. A single entry per CDR3 protein holds the most common genes and DNA from its merged rows. The authors' filters were not applied to this entry. The sample includes 300,000 to 450,000 distinct CDR3 sequences, with roughly 31% observed a single time. Of the sample, roughly 5.5% is held by the ten largest clones.

Points the paper makes about the study in general: Independent studies were stated to be required to validate the proposed role of the TCRalpha J segment in MHC recognition during thymic selection. V gene usage was reported to be markedly more similar within twin pairs than between unrelated donors, even among non-selected out-of-frame TCRbeta clonotypes. Among the most abundant TCRbeta clonotypes, more CDR3 sequences were shared by each donor with her twin than with unrelated donors. The count of CDR3 clonotypes shared by two donors depended mainly on the product of the two donors' cloneset sizes, and twins did not clearly depart from this trend. Because the twins were reared together, environmental influences could not be excluded as an explanation for twin similarity.

Remarks on this clonotype: The antigen it recognizes is unknown. The input lacks base qualities; no much larger clone sits a single base away.

CDR1 and CDR2, looked up from the germline V gene, are SQVTM and ANQGSEA. The CDR3, cysteine through phenylalanine, is 13 amino acids long. Only the CDR3 portion is preserved as DNA: 39 bases, with reading frame beginning at the first base. Trimming costs V 6 bases and J 7 bases, and their ends lie 16 bases apart. This sequence originates from a woman aged 18-55 years in good health. The sequence is built from TRBV29-1 and TRBJ1-5; the D segment cannot be called with confidence. The sequencing input was PBMCs. The sequence in DNA is TGCAGCGTGGTTGACGAGGACGGGCAGCCCCAGCATTTT. Translated, it reads CSVVDEDGQPQHF.